This T cell receptor beta chain was profiled in a study of cytomegalovirus exposure and HLA in healthy donors. This cohort consisted of healthy bone marrow donors. The PCR contained 60 Vbeta and 13 Jbeta primers. Data came from immunoSEQ multiplex PCR; TCRdb stores just in-frame clones and leaves some out. The table lists tens of thousands of clones, approximately 90% of them singletons. The CDR3 consists of 15 residues. Germline-derived CDR1 and CDR2 are SQVTM and ANQGSEA. Trimming removed 4 bases at V and 0 bases at J, with 13 bases between. As to this clone: Its antigen is not known.

Study-level findings and limits: TCR beta V- and J-gene trimming, according to a later analysis, was linked to a missense DCLRE1C variant.

The receptor was derived from a middle-aged woman in good health and CMV-seropositive. V gene TRBV29-1 combines with J gene TRBJ2-1; a weak D match, TRBD1 (5 bases). Sequencing was carried out using PBMCs. Here the CDR3 DNA reads TGCAGCGTTGCGTTGGGGCCTAGCTCCTACAATGAGCAGTTCTTC. Translating gives CSVALGPSSYNEQFF.